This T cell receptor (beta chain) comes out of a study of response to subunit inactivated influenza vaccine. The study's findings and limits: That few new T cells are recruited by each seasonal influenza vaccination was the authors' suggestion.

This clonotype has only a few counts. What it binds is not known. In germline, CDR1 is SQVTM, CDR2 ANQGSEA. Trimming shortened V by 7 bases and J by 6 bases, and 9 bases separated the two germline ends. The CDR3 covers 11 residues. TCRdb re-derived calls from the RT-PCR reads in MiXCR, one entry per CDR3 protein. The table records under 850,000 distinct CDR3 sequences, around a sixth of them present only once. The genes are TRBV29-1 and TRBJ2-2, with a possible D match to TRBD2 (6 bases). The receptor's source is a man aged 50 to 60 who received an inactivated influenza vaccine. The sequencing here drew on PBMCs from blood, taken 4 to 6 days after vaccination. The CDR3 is CSGRRAGELFF. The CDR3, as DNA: TGCAGCGGGAGGAGGGCCGGGGAGCTGTTTTTT.